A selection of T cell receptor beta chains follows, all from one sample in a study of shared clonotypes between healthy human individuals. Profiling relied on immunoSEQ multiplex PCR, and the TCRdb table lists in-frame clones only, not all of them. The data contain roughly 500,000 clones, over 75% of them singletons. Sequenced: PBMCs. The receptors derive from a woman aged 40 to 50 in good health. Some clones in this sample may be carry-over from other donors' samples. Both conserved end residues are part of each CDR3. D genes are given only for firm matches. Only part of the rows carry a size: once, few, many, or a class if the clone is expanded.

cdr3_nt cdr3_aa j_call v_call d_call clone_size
TGTGCCAGCAGCTTAAACCCTCGCGGTAGCGGTTACAATGAGCAGTTCTTC CASSLNPRGSGYNEQFF TRBJ2-1 TRBV11-3 NA NA
TGTGCCAGCAGCGAACTAGGTTCGGGAGAGCAGTACTTC CASSELGSGEQYF TRBJ2-7 TRBV5-5 NA NA
TGTGCCAGCAGCAATACAGAGAGCTCTGGAAACACCATATATTTT CASSNTESSGNTIYF TRBJ1-3 TRBV5-6 NA NA
TGTGCCAGCAGTAGACAGGGGCTAGGTGAAGCTTTCTTT CASSRQGLGEAFF TRBJ1-1 TRBV27 TRBD1 NA
TGTGCCAGCGCTAGGGGTCGCGGGAGGGCCTCCTACAATGAGCAGTTCTTC CASARGRGRASYNEQFF TRBJ2-1 TRBV11-2 TRBD2 few
TGTGCCAGTAGTATCAGGGGGGTCGTGGTTTTGGGCAATCAGCCCCAGCATTTT CASSIRGVVVLGNQPQHF TRBJ1-5 TRBV19 TRBD1 NA
TGTGCCAGCAGCTTGGGACAGCCAAATCAGCCCCAGCATTTT CASSLGQPNQPQHF TRBJ1-5 TRBV7-2 TRBD1 NA
TGTGCCAGCAGTTTAAAGGACGGGTGGACCTACGAGCAGTACTTC CASSLKDGWTYEQYF TRBJ2-7 TRBV27 NA NA
TGTGCCAGCAGCCCGGGCCCAGTCAGTGAGCAGTTCTTC CASSPGPVSEQFF TRBJ2-1 TRBV11-2 NA NA
TGTGCCAGCAGGACCTCGTCCGAGGGGGCGGGCTATGGCTACACCTTC CASRTSSEGAGYGYTF TRBJ1-2 TRBV6-6 TRBD1 NA
TGTGCCAGCAGCCCCTCTTCCACCGGGGAGCTGTTTTTT CASSPSSTGELFF TRBJ2-2 TRBV11-3 NA NA
TGTGCCATCAGTGAGTACCGACAGGACGCGAACACCGGGGAGCTGTTTTTT CAISEYRQDANTGELFF TRBJ2-2 TRBV10-3 NA NA
TGTGCCAGCAGCCCGTTTGCAGGACGGAACTCTGGAAACACCATATATTTT CASSPFAGRNSGNTIYF TRBJ1-3 TRBV7-6 NA NA
TGTGCCAGCAGTGAAATGGGACTAGCGGGCTACAATGAGCAGTTCTTC CASSEMGLAGYNEQFF TRBJ2-1 TRBV6-1 TRBD2 many
TGCGCCAGCAGCCAAGGAGGGAACAGCGCTGGCACAGATACGCAGTATTTT CASSQGGNSAGTDTQYF TRBJ2-3 TRBV4-1 NA few
TGTGCCAGCAGTCCAGAAGGATCGGCCTGGGGAGCTTTCTTT CASSPEGSAWGAFF TRBJ1-1 TRBV27 NA NA